The 3 T cell receptor beta chains below all came from one sample that was sequenced in a study of cytomegalovirus exposure and HLA in healthy donors. PCR primers comprised 60 Vbeta and 13 Jbeta primers. Profiling relied on immunoSEQ multiplex PCR, and the TCRdb table lists in-frame clones only, not all of them. The sample contains over 70,000 clones, under 85% of which appear only once. The source material was PBMCs. These receptors came from a male donor in good health and CMV-seronegative.

The chain carries TRBV4-3 and TRBJ1-1; TRBD1 might be the D (5 bases). The V end was cut by 4 bases, the J end by 1 base, with 13 bases between. The germline CDR1 and CDR2 sequences are LGHNA and YSLEER. CDR3 size: 15 residues. CDR3 residues: CASSLSRVRNTEAFF. In nucleotides, the CDR3 is TGCGCCAGCAGCCTATCCAGGGTGAGGAACACTGAAGCTTTCTTT.

The chain joins TRBV10-2 to TRBJ2-4, with D possibly being TRBD2 (6 bases). The CDR3 is made up of 13 amino acids. The V and J ends lost 6 bases and 2 bases respectively, with 8 bases between them. Per germline, CDR1 WSHSY and CDR2 SAAADI. The CDR3 here is CASRGGTKNIQYF. The CDR3 DNA follows: TGCGCCAGCAGGGGGGGAACCAAAAACATTCAGTACTTC.

The rearrangement uses TRBV6-6 and TRBJ2-7, with 7 bases aligning to TRBD1. The length of the CDR3 is 16 residues. Unmatched junction bases numbered 13, after V lost 2 bases and J lost 6 bases. Germline CDR1 reads MNHNY; CDR2 reads SVGAGI (reference sequence). CDR3 sequence (DNA): TGTGCCAGCAGTTACCCTCTGGGTGACAGGGTTTCCGAGCAGTACTTC. Its protein is CASSYPLGDRVSEQYF.